This TCR beta chain emerged from a study of OX40 agonist ivuxolimab in advanced cancers. Study-level findings and limits: Several nonresponders also turned out to have low normalized T-cell clonal expansion.

CDR1 and CDR2 (germline): LNHDA, SQIVND (reference sequence). The CDR3 extends over 14 amino acids. V was pared by 1 base and J by 7 bases, with 3 bases of the junction left unmatched. Notes on this clone: Its antigen is undetermined.

Any history of autoimmune disease or systemic immunosuppression disqualified patients. The data were produced by immunoSEQ multiplex PCR, yet TCRdb's version contains in-frame clones alone and is incomplete. The profile shows tens of thousands of clones, around four fifths of them singletons. The sequencing here drew on CD4+ or CD8+ T cells sorted from blood, taken in a trial of the OX40 agonist ivuxolimab. The TCR comes from an adult with an advanced solid tumor such as melanoma, head and neck, liver or kidney cancer. The chain is built from TRBV19 and TRBJ1-4; 7 bases are a match to TRBD1. The CDR3 region has the DNA TGTGCCAGTAGTATAGCAGGGGGAGGTGAAAAACTGTTTTTT. Translated, it gives CASSIAGGGEKLFF.